This T cell receptor beta chain was sequenced in a study of OX40 agonist ivuxolimab in advanced cancers. Findings and caveats of the study: Still undetermined is the antigen specificity of the expanded peripheral T cells.

Assay used: immunoSEQ multiplex PCR; TCRdb lists only in-frame clones, some missing. The sample yields just under 80,000 clones, roughly four fifths seen once. This clone showed up just a few times. Its specificity is not known. Germline CDR1 GTSNPN, CDR2 SVGIG (reference sequence). This CDR3 has 13 residues. Trimming cost V 4 bases and J 1 base, with 10 bases left between them. The rearrangement joins TRBV30 to TRBJ1-1, with D unresolved. This material consisted of CD4+ or CD8+ T cells sorted from blood, taken in a trial of the OX40 agonist ivuxolimab. The origin of this receptor is an adult with an advanced solid tumor such as melanoma, head and neck, liver or kidney cancer. This chain's CDR3 is CAWNKRGNTEAFF. The DNA of the CDR3 is TGTGCCTGGAATAAGCGGGGGAACACTGAAGCTTTCTTT.